This T cell receptor (beta chain) was identified during a study of T cell clusters in autoimmune cytopenias. TRB was amplified by touch-down multiplex PCR, primer pools A and B combined. TCRdb reanalyzed the multiplex PCR reads and collapses them to one entry per CDR3 protein, without DNA. The repertoire table contains about 12,000 distinct CDR3 sequences. Turning to this clonotype: Its target is not known.

Approximately 36,000 genome equivalents of blood DNA were amplified for TRB. Points from the study as a whole: TRB repertoire shifts in secondary cytopenia and chronic lymphocytic leukemia mostly reflected lymphoma, not autoimmunity.

CDR1 is MNHEY, CDR2 SVGAGI, per germline. The CDR3 runs to 15 residues. The receptor's source is a human donor with an autoimmune cytopenia or autoimmune hepatitis (not recorded which). The rearrangement joins TRBV6-5 to TRBJ2-1; the TRBD1 assignment by TCRdb is unverifiable without DNA. What was sequenced was peripheral blood. CDR3 sequence reads: CASRAGGAPWDEQFF.